This T cell receptor beta chain was found in a study of blood T cell repertoires in COVID-19. Study background: Samples came from the United States, Italy and Spain, spanning acute and convalescent COVID-19.

Using immunoSEQ multiplex PCR, the repertoire was profiled, and TCRdb retains in-frame clones only, with some absent. The table lists around 60,000 clones, 80% to 95% of them singletons. V was trimmed by 3 bases and J by 4 bases, leaving 13 bases between them. The CDR3 length is 15 residues. CDR1 and CDR2 (germline): SGHRS, YFSETQ. The chain carries TRBV5-1 and TRBJ2-2, with a weak D call TRBD2 (6 bases). The receptor's source is a man over 45 with active COVID-19. The sample comprised peripheral blood. The chain's CDR3 is CASSWRDSTTGELFF. CDR3 DNA sequence: TGCGCCAGCAGCTGGAGGGACTCGACCACCGGGGAGCTGTTTTTT.